These T cell receptor beta chains were read from a single sample in a study of OX40 agonist ivuxolimab in advanced cancers. Assay used: immunoSEQ multiplex PCR; TCRdb lists only in-frame clones, some missing. The sample has under 70,000 clones, roughly 91% seen once; the top ten hold more than 1.3%. Specimen: CD4+ or CD8+ T cells sorted from blood, collected in a trial of the OX40 agonist ivuxolimab. Receptors were obtained from an adult with an advanced solid tumor such as melanoma, head and neck, liver or kidney cancer. CDR3s include the opening cysteine and the closing phenylalanine or tryptophan. D genes are given only for firm matches. Clone size is not always given. Where it is, it says once, few, many or a class for expanded clones.

v_gene,j_gene,d_gene,abundance,CDR3aa,CDR3nt
TRBV9,TRBJ1-2,TRBD1,.,CASSDLFAGQGNYGYTF,TGTGCCAGCAGCGACTTATTTGCCGGACAGGGGAACTATGGCTACACCTTC
TRBV10-3,TRBJ1-4,TRBD1,.,CATGGQGYEKLFF,TGTGCCACAGGGGGACAGGGGTATGAAAAACTGTTTTTT
TRBV6-5,TRBJ1-4,TRBD1,few,CASRENRGQGRKLFF,TGTGCCAGCAGAGAGAACAGGGGGCAGGGGCGAAAACTGTTTTTT
TRBV6-1,TRBJ2-4,.,.,CASSEQGAGAKNIQYF,TGTGCCAGCAGTGAGCAAGGGGCCGGAGCCAAAAACATTCAGTACTTC
TRBV5-6,TRBJ2-7,.,.,CASSTTGYEQYF,TGTGCCAGCAGCACCACGGGATACGAGCAGTACTTC
TRBV30,TRBJ2-5,.,.,CAWSPTGKRETQYF,TGTGCCTGGAGTCCTACAGGGAAAAGAGAGACCCAGTACTTC
TRBV6-6,TRBJ2-7,.,.,CASSFLGEQYF,TGTGCCAGCAGTTTTTTAGGCGAGCAGTACTTC
TRBV18,TRBJ2-7,TRBD2,few,CASSPTRLALSSYEQYF,TGTGCCAGCTCACCAACTCGACTAGCCCTAAGCTCCTACGAGCAGTACTTC
TRBV7-9,TRBJ2-1,TRBD2,.,CASSLERESSYNEQFF,TGTGCCAGCAGCTTAGAGCGGGAAAGCTCCTACAATGAGCAGTTCTTC
TRBV6-4,TRBJ2-7,.,.,CASSPGGLGEQYF,TGTGCCAGCAGTCCCGGGGGGCTGGGAGAGCAGTACTTC
TRBV29-1,TRBJ2-4,.,.,CSVGTTGLLAKNIQYF,TGCAGCGTGGGTACAACAGGGCTGTTGGCCAAAAACATTCAGTACTTC
TRBV5-6,TRBJ1-6,.,.,CASSVGMDNSPLHF,TGTGCCAGCAGCGTCGGGATGGATAATTCACCCCTCCACTTT
TRBV6-1,TRBJ1-5,TRBD1,.,CASSLQGSNQPQHF,TGTGCCAGCAGTCTACAGGGGAGCAATCAGCCCCAGCATTTT
TRBV5-5,TRBJ1-1,.,.,CASSGVGRMNTEAFF,TGTGCCAGCAGCGGAGTAGGACGGATGAACACTGAAGCTTTCTTT
TRBV5-8,TRBJ1-4,.,.,CASSFGQSSSTGNEKLFF,TGTGCCAGCAGCTTCGGCCAAAGCTCGTCCACAGGGAATGAAAAACTGTTTTTT
TRBV28,TRBJ2-3,.,.,CASSLISSLGTDTQYF,TGTGCCAGCAGTTTAATATCTAGTTTGGGCACAGATACGCAGTATTTT
TRBV15,TRBJ2-5,.,.,CATSRSLEPSQETQYF,TGTGCCACCAGCAGATCCCTCGAACCGAGTCAAGAGACCCAGTACTTC
TRBV21-1,TRBJ2-3,.,.,CASTKAGETPEGDTQYF,TGTGCCAGCACCAAGGCAGGTGAAACCCCCGAGGGAGATACGCAGTATTTT
TRBV5-6,TRBJ1-5,TRBD1,.,CASSRDRGINQPQHF,TGTGCCAGCAGCCGGGACAGGGGTATCAATCAGCCCCAGCATTTT
TRBV7-9,TRBJ1-5,TRBD1,.,CASSLATGGPQPQHF,TGTGCCAGCAGCTTAGCGACAGGGGGACCTCAGCCCCAGCATTTT
TRBV7-9,TRBJ2-7,TRBD1,.,CASSSIAAGQGLGEQYF,TGTGCCAGCAGCTCCATAGCGGCAGGACAGGGTTTAGGGGAGCAGTACTTC
TRBV18,TRBJ2-7,TRBD2,.,CASSPPASGNYEQYF,TGTGCCAGCTCACCACCGGCTAGCGGAAACTACGAGCAGTACTTC
TRBV5-4,TRBJ1-2,.,.,CASSRPWGDYGYTF,TGTGCCAGCAGCCGCCCCTGGGGGGACTATGGCTACACCTTC
TRBV2,TRBJ2-2,TRBD1,.,CASNSGTGATGELFF,TGTGCCAGCAACTCCGGGACAGGGGCCACCGGGGAGCTGTTTTTT
TRBV6-1,TRBJ1-1,.,once,CASNPRGGNTEAFF,TGTGCCAGCAACCCCCGAGGTGGGAACACTGAAGCTTTCTTT
TRBV6-1,TRBJ2-1,TRBD2,.,CASSEATSGRTLSSYNEQFF,TGTGCCAGCAGTGAAGCCACTAGCGGGAGGACCTTATCCTCCTACAATGAGCAGTTCTTC
TRBV5-4,TRBJ1-2,.,.,CASSSRGLYGYTF,TGTGCCAGCAGCTCTCGGGGGCTCTATGGCTACACCTTC
TRBV11-2,TRBJ2-3,.,.,CASSHTGTDTQYF,TGTGCCAGCAGCCATACAGGCACAGATACGCAGTATTTT
TRBV18,TRBJ2-2,TRBD1,once,CASSQQGSLAGELFF,TGTGCCAGCTCCCAACAGGGGTCATTGGCCGGGGAGCTGTTTTTT
TRBV7-6,TRBJ1-1,.,.,CASSRTRGSTEAFF,TGTGCCAGCAGCCGGACCCGGGGGAGCACTGAAGCTTTCTTT
TRBV2,TRBJ2-1,TRBD2,.,CASSGIAGGEQFF,TGTGCCAGCAGTGGGATAGCGGGAGGCGAGCAGTTCTTC
TRBV7-9,TRBJ1-3,TRBD1,once,CASSLAVDRGLGNTIYF,TGTGCCAGCAGCTTAGCGGTTGACAGGGGGCTTGGAAACACCATATATTTT
TRBV19,TRBJ1-5,.,.,CASSMGSSSNQPQHF,TGTGCCAGTAGTATGGGGTCCTCTAGCAATCAGCCCCAGCATTTT
TRBV28,TRBJ2-7,.,.,CASRGHPSYEQYF,TGTGCCAGCCGAGGACACCCGAGCTACGAGCAGTACTTC
TRBV28,TRBJ1-5,.,.,CASSLSDRFNQPQHF,TGTGCCAGCAGTTTAAGTGACAGGTTCAATCAGCCCCAGCATTTT
TRBV7-6,TRBJ2-5,.,.,CASSPGPPQETQYF,TGTGCCAGCAGCCCAGGCCCACCCCAAGAGACCCAGTACTTC
TRBV28,TRBJ2-7,.,.,CASSSHGSSYEQYF,TGTGCCAGCAGTTCCCATGGAAGCTCCTACGAGCAGTACTTC
TRBV7-3,TRBJ2-6,.,.,CASSKSGANVLTF,TGTGCCAGCAGTAAATCTGGGGCCAACGTCCTGACTTTC
TRBV6-1,TRBJ1-5,.,.,CASSEGWIGNQPQHF,TGTGCCAGCAGTGAAGGTTGGATAGGGAATCAGCCCCAGCATTTT